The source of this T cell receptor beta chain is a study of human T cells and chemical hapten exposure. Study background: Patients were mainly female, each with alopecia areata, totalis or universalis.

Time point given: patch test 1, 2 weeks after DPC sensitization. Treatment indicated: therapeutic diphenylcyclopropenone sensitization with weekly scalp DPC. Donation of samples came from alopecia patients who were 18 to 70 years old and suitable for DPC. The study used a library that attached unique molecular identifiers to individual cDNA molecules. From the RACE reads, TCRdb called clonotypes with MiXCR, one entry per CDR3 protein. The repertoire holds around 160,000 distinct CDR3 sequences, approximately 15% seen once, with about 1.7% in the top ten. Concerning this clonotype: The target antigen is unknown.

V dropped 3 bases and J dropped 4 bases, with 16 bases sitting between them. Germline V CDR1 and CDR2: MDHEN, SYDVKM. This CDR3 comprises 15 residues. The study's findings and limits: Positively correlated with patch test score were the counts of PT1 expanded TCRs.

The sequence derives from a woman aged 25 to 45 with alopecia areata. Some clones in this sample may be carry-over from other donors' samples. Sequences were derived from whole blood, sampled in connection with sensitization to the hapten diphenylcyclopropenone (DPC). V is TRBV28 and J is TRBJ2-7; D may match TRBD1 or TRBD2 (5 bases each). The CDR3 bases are TGTGCCAGCAGTTTGCCTGAGGTTGGGGGTTACGAGCAGTACTTC. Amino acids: CASSLPEVGGYEQYF.